A single sample gave rise to the 24 T cell receptor beta chains below, sequenced in a study of metastatic and nonmetastatic thyroid tumors. No patient received treatment before thyroid surgery. TCRdb re-clonotyped the PCR reads via MiXCR. The sample consists of some 35,000 clones, 35% of them appearing once. The sequencing input was tumor tissue. Receptor source: a female donor with papillary thyroid cancer or a benign thyroid nodule (not recorded which). Some clones in this sample may be carry-over from other donors' samples.

This clone was counted only a few times. The chain recombines TRBV20-1 with TRBJ1-2; TRBD1 agrees at 9 bases. CDR3 length: 13 amino acids. Trimming removed 2 bases from V and 5 bases from J; junction bases left unmatched: 3. CDR1 DFQATT and CDR2 SNEGSKA come from the germline V gene (reference sequence). CDR3 protein: CSARRDREYGYTF. CDR3 coding DNA: TGCAGTGCTAGAAGGGACAGGGAGTATGGCTACACCTTC.

This clone was detected only a few times. This chain connects TRBV6-1 to TRBJ2-7; D is possibly TRBD1 (6 bases). V was shortened by 4 bases and J by 2 bases, with 9 bases between the two germline ends. The CDR3 is 13 residues long. Per the germline V gene, CDR1 is MNHNS and CDR2 is SASEGT. Written as DNA, the CDR3 is TGTGCCAGCAGTGTACAGGGTGCCTACGAGCAGTACTTC. It encodes CASSVQGAYEQYF.

This clone has only a few counts. The chain combines TRBV25-1 with TRBJ1-2; unclear D gene. Trimming stripped 6 bases from V and 9 bases from J, with 11 bases between. The CDR3 contains 11 residues. Germline-derived CDR1 and CDR2 are MGHDK and SYGVNS. The CDR3 loop reads CASRYSGRYTF. CDR3 sequence (DNA): TGTGCCAGCAGGTATTCTGGGCGCTACACCTTC.

This clone was detected only a few times. The V call is TRBV12-3 or TRBV12-4, the J call TRBJ1-2, with D maybe TRBD1 (6 bases). V lost 5 bases to trimming and J lost 8 bases, with 12 bases between them. The CDR3 totals 12 residues. CDR3 sequence: CASSQTGKGYTF. For the CDR3, the DNA is TGTGCCAGCAGTCAAACAGGGAAAGGCTACACCTTC.

This clone turned up a few times. The chain's CDR3 is CASSVDTEPQHF. The CDR3 nucleotides read TGTGCCAGTAGTGTTGATACTGAGCCCCAGCATTTT. The rearrangement joins TRBV19 to TRBJ1-5; D is unresolved. Germline V gene sequence: CDR1 LNHDA, CDR2 SQIVND (reference sequence). The V and J ends lost 5 bases and 8 bases respectively, with 10 bases between them. The CDR3 loop spans 12 amino acids.

This clone was observed a few times. This rearrangement joins TRBV12-3 or TRBV12-4 to TRBJ1-6; D gene ambiguous. The CDR3 totals 12 residues. V shed 3 bases and J shed 9 bases, with 6 bases lying between them. CDR3 bases: TGTGCCAGCAGTTTTCGGGGTTCACCCCTCCACTTT. This sequence encodes CASSFRGSPLHF.

The CDR3 nucleotides are TGTGCCAGCAGCCAGACAGCTTCTAGCACAGATACGCAGTATTTT. Protein: CASSQTASSTDTQYF. The J gene is TRBJ2-3, the V gene TRBV7-3; a weak D match, TRBD1 (5 bases). The CDR3 spans 15 residues. Germline V lookup: CDR1 SGHTA, CDR2 FQGTGA. Trimming took off 5 bases at V and 0 bases at J, with 12 bases between the two ends.

This clone showed up just a few times. The J gene is TRBJ2-6, the V gene TRBV6-2 or TRBV6-3; weak D call: TRBD1 (5 bases). The V and J ends lost 6 bases and 0 bases respectively, with 9 bases between them. The CDR3 contains 15 residues. The germline gives CDR1 MNHEY, CDR2 SVGEGT. The CDR3 is CASSSDNSGANVLTF. The CDR3 DNA is TGTGCCAGCAGCTCGGACAACTCTGGGGCCAACGTCCTGACTTTC.

This clone was counted only a few times. A read error may account for a junction end that differs from germline. The rearrangement joins TRBV6-1 to TRBJ1-2, with D uncertain. Per the germline V gene, CDR1 is MNHNS and CDR2 is SASEGT. CDR3 length: 16 residues. This CDR3 reads CASSQPSVNPAYVYTF. The CDR3 DNA sequence: TGTGCCAGCAGTCAACCCTCAGTGAACCCTGCCTATGTCTACACCTTC.

The chain has TRBV7-2 and TRBJ1-5; D ambiguous. With 6 bases removed from V and 5 bases from J, the gap between germline ends came to 14 bases. Germline V gives CDR1 SGHTA, CDR2 FQGNSA. The CDR3 totals 14 residues. CDR3 residues: CASSRIEEDQPQHF. The CDR3 nucleotides read TGTGCCAGCAGTAGAATCGAGGAGGATCAGCCCCAGCATTTT.

CDR3 in amino acids: CASSGTLAVYEQYF. CDR3 in DNA: TGTGCCAGCAGTGGGACGTTGGCGGTCTACGAGCAGTACTTC. This chain links TRBV6-1 with TRBJ2-7; D gene uncertain. The CDR3 covers 14 residues. The ends were cut back, 4 bases at V and 3 bases at J, with 13 bases in the middle. Germline CDR1 and CDR2: MNHNS and SASEGT.

The rearrangement uses TRBV30 and TRBJ1-2; no clear D gene. Trimming removed 2 bases at V and 7 bases at J, with 8 bases between. Germline values: CDR1 GTSNPN, CDR2 SVGIG (reference sequence). The CDR3 has 11 residues. The CDR3 sequence is CAWSRTGGYTF. CDR3 sequence (DNA): TGTGCCTGGAGTCGGACTGGTGGCTACACCTTC.

This chain links TRBV19 with TRBJ2-7; D perhaps matches TRBD2 (5 bases). Germline values: CDR1 LNHDA, CDR2 SQIVND (reference sequence). This CDR3 is 16 amino acids long. The V end lost 4 bases, the J end lost 2 bases, and 18 bases lay between the germline ends. Written as DNA, the CDR3 is TGTGCCAGTAGTACCGGTCGGGGAAGGATGGCCTACGAGCAGTACTTC. This codes for CASSTGRGRMAYEQYF.

The chain carries TRBV6-4 and TRBJ1-6; no clear D gene. Trimming pared 3 bases from V and 10 bases from J, leaving 7 bases between. CDR3 size: 12 residues. Germline V gene data show CDR1 as MRHNA and CDR2 as SNTAGT. DNA for the CDR3: TGTGCCAGCAGTGAAGTAGGCTCACCCCTCCACTTT. Translation: CASSEVGSPLHF.

This clone turned up a few times. This rearrangement joins TRBV15 to TRBJ1-5, with D unresolved. The CDR3 is 14 amino acids. Trimming shortened V by 8 bases and J by 4 bases, and 15 bases separated the two germline ends. Germline CDR1 reads LNHNV; CDR2 reads YYDKDF (reference sequence). The CDR3 spells CATDLNTGNQPQHF. The CDR3, as DNA: TGTGCCACCGACCTCAATACGGGGAATCAGCCCCAGCATTTT.

This clone was found a few times. The chain combines TRBV6-1 with TRBJ1-2; tentatively, D is TRBD1 (5 bases). The CDR3 is 14 amino acids. V lost 0 bases, J lost 9 bases, and 14 bases lay in between. Germline V CDR1 and CDR2: MNHNS, SASEGT. The chain's CDR3 is CASSEAPQWTSYTF. DNA of the CDR3: TGTGCCAGCAGTGAAGCCCCCCAATGGACAAGCTACACCTTC.

This clone is medium-sized by share. The rearrangement joins TRBV2 to TRBJ1-6; unclear D gene. The CDR3 spans 14 residues. Trimming took off 0 bases at V and 6 bases at J, with 6 bases between the two ends. CDR1 and CDR2 from the germline V gene are SNHLY and FYNNEI. The CDR3 sequence is CASSEAGINSPLHF. In DNA form, the CDR3 reads TGTGCCAGCAGTGAAGCAGGGATTAATTCACCCCTCCACTTT.

This chain connects TRBV4-1 to TRBJ2-5, with a tentative D call TRBD2 (5 bases). V lost 1 base and J lost 2, with 14 bases in between. This CDR3 region has 16 residues. CDR1 is MGHRA, CDR2 YSYEKL, per germline. DNA for the CDR3: TGCGCCAGCAGCCAAGGCCTCACGGGAATACAAGAGACCCAGTACTTC. This gives the protein CASSQGLTGIQETQYF.

This clone showed up just a few times. CDR3 sequence (DNA): TGTGCCAGCAGTCGATCACGCTCCTATAATTCACCCCTCCACTTT. Translated, it gives CASSRSRSYNSPLHF. The V gene is TRBV28, the J gene TRBJ1-6; D is ambiguous. This CDR3 is built from 15 residues. V shed 5 bases and J shed 0 bases, with 8 bases lying between them. The germline gives CDR1 MDHEN, CDR2 SYDVKM.

The chain couples TRBV30 to TRBJ2-7; no firm D call. Trimming cost V 0 bases and J 4 bases, with 7 bases left between them. Germline V gene data show CDR1 as GTSNPN and CDR2 as SVGIG (reference sequence). This CDR3 region has 12 residues. The CDR3 DNA follows: TGTGCCTGGAGTGTCTCCGGGTACGAGCAGTACTTC. This translates into CAWSVSGYEQYF.

The V gene is TRBV18, the J gene TRBJ2-3; TRBD2 matches at 7 bases. The V segment lost 3 bases and the J segment 1 base; nucleotides outside the gene matches: 4. The CDR3 sequence is 15 residues long. From germline, CDR1 is KGHSH and CDR2 LQKENI. CDR3 in amino acids: CASSPFAGGTDTQYF. The CDR3 nucleotides read TGTGCCAGCTCACCTTTTGCGGGGGGCACAGATACGCAGTATTTT.

This clone was detected only a few times. The CDR3 coding sequence is TGTGCCAGCACCCCGACCGACACTTACTACGAGCAGTACTTC. Amino acid sequence: CASTPTDTYYEQYF. This chain uses TRBV28 with TRBJ2-7; no definite D call. The germline CDR1 and CDR2 sequences are MDHEN and SYDVKM. The CDR3 is 14 residues long. Trimming cost V 7 bases and J 3 bases, with 16 bases left between them.

The gene calls are TRBV11-2 and TRBJ2-2; 10 bases align to TRBD2. Trimming took 2 bases from V and 5 from J; bases not matched to a gene: 11. Germline CDR1 SGHAT, CDR2 FQNNGV. The CDR3 is 18 amino acids. The CDR3 nucleotides read TGTGCCAGCAGCTTAACTATCGGGCTAGCGGGAGAAACCGGGGAGCTGTTTTTT. Translation gives CASSLTIGLAGETGELFF.

This clone was found once. CDR3 nucleotide sequence: TGCGCCAGCACACCAACCGGGACTTATTACAATGAGCAGTTCTTC. It encodes CASTPTGTYYNEQFF. The J gene is TRBJ2-1, the V gene TRBV5-1, with D maybe TRBD2 (6 bases). The CDR3 is 15 residues long. V gave up 6 bases and J gave up 4 bases, with 17 bases separating them. The germline V gene has CDR1 SGHRS and CDR2 YFSETQ.